This T cell receptor beta chain originates from a study of identical twins. This clonotype was counted only a few times. This CDR3 spans 17 amino acids. Germline-derived CDR1 and CDR2 are MGHRA and YSYEKL. Trimming cost V 0 bases and J 2 bases, with 16 bases left between them. With template switching, a universal primer site was added, and the cDNA carried unique molecular identifiers. TCRdb reprocessed the 5' RACE reads via MiXCR and lists one record per CDR3 protein. Of a few hundred thousand distinct CDR3 sequences listed, about 12% are singletons. The sample was also reused in another study, on yellow fever vaccine responses in identical twins.

The source of this sequence is a young woman in good health. The rearrangement links TRBV4-1 to TRBJ2-5; D is perhaps TRBD2 (6 bases). Sequencing was performed on CD8+ T cells sorted from blood. The CDR3 loop reads CASSQDFGGVLQETQYF. The CDR3 DNA is TGCGCCAGCAGCCAAGATTTCGGAGGGGTACTTCAAGAGACCCAGTACTTC.